A single sample is the source of the 9 T cell receptor beta chains below, sequenced in a study of CXCR3-negative and CXCR3-positive naive CD8 T cells. Libraries were UMI-labeled 5' RACE TRB cDNA. Each CDR3 protein gets one entry in TCRdb, which reprocessed the 5' RACE reads and gives no DNA. The specimen's table records roughly 40,000 distinct CDR3 sequences. The sample consisted of memory CD8+ T cells from blood. These receptors all come from a human donor in good health. Some clones in this sample may be carry-over from other donors' samples.

The chain has TRBV20-1 and TRBJ2-2; the D call from TCRdb, TRBD1, cannot be confirmed without DNA. Germline V gene data show CDR1 as DFQATT and CDR2 as SNEGSKA (reference sequence). The CDR3 is made up of 16 amino acids. The CDR3 sequence is CSGRRREVANTGELFF.

The genes are TRBV14 and TRBJ2-1; TCRdb calls TRBD2, which cannot be checked without DNA. The CDR3 covers 20 residues. In germline, CDR1 is SGHDN, CDR2 FVKESK. CDR3 in amino acids: CASSHRDRGLAGGPENEQFF.

The chain carries TRBV4-2 and TRBJ1-4; TCRdb reports TRBD1, a call that lacks DNA to check it against. CDR1 and CDR2 from the germline V gene are LGHNA and YNFKEQ. This CDR3 comprises 17 residues. CDR3 sequence reads: CASSQEGGRATNEKLFF.

The rearrangement joins TRBV7-9 to TRBJ2-1. The CDR3 loop spans 13 amino acids. From germline, CDR1 is SEHNR and CDR2 FQNEAQ (reference sequence). CDR3 residues: CASSLGDNNEQFF.

The chain recombines TRBV29-1 with TRBJ2-5; as DNA is missing, the TRBD1 call by TCRdb cannot be tested. Germline CDR1 SQVTM, CDR2 ANQGSEA. The CDR3 spans 11 residues. CDR3 protein: CSAWGLETQYF.

V gene TRBV29-1 combines with J gene TRBJ1-2; TCRdb picks TRBD1, but there is no DNA to check that call. This CDR3 is 13 amino acids long. Germline loops: CDR1 SQVTM, CDR2 ANQGSEA. The CDR3 reads CSVVTGDLYGYTF.

This sequence joins TRBV15 and TRBJ2-1. Germline V gene data show CDR1 as LNHNV and CDR2 as YYDKDF (reference sequence). The length of the CDR3 is 14 residues. The CDR3 region is CATSSIGAHNEQFF.

CDR3 residues: CAISEDGRGEQYF. This chain joins TRBV10-3 and TRBJ2-7; TCRdb's assignment of TRBD1 cannot be checked, as there is no DNA. Germline V gene lookup returns CDR1 ENHRY and CDR2 SYGVKD. The CDR3 consists of 13 residues.

The V call is TRBV5-1, the J call TRBJ2-7; TCRdb's D call of TRBD1 is untestable without DNA. The CDR3 is 15 residues long. The germline V gene encodes CDR1 SGHRS and CDR2 YFSETQ. CDR3 loop: CASSLGLLGGYEQYF.